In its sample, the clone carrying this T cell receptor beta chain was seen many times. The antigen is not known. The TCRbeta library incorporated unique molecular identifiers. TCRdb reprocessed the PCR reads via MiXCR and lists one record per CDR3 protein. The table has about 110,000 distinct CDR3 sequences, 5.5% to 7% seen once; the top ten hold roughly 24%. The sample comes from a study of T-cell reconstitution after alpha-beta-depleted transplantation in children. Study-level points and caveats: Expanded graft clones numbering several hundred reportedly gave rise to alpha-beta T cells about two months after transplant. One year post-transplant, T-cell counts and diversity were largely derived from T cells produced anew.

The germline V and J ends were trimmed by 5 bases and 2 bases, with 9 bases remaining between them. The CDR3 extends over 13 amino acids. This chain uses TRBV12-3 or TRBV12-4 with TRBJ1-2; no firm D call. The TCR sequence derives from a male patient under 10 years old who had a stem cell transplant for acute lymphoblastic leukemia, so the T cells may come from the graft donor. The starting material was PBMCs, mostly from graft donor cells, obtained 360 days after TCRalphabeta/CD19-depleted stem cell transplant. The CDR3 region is CASSPDRNYGYTF. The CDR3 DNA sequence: TGTGCCAGCAGTCCAGACCGGAACTATGGCTACACCTTC.